The 21 T cell receptor beta chains reported below all come from one sample, sequenced in a study of cytomegalovirus exposure and HLA in healthy donors. The PCR was carried out with 60 Vbeta primers and 13 Jbeta primers. Profiling relied on immunoSEQ multiplex PCR, and the TCRdb table lists in-frame clones only, not all of them. Of about 130,000 clones detected, 80% appear once; the ten largest clones hold approximately 9%. The sample consisted of PBMCs. Receptors were obtained from a young man in good health and CMV-seropositive.

The chain recombines TRBV6-4 with TRBJ2-1; TRBD2 matches at 8 bases. V was clipped by 6 bases and J by 8 bases; unmatched bases: 12. This CDR3 comprises 15 residues. Germline V CDR1 and CDR2: MRHNA, SNTAGT. The CDR3 is CASREAGGGIDEQFF. In nucleotides, the CDR3 is TGTGCCAGCAGGGAGGCGGGGGGAGGCATCGATGAGCAGTTCTTC.

The gene calls are TRBV18 and TRBJ1-5; D unresolved. The CDR3 has 15 residues. Germline V gene lookup returns CDR1 KGHSH and CDR2 LQKENI. V was pared by 3 bases and J by 7 bases, with 16 bases between. In nucleotides, the CDR3 is TGTGCCAGCTCACCCTCAGCGGCGTCTAGCCAGCCCCAGCATTTT. It translates to CASSPSAASSQPQHF.

The chain is built from TRBV13 and TRBJ1-1, with D perhaps TRBD1 (5 bases). From germline, CDR1 is PRHDT and CDR2 FYEKMQ (reference sequence). The CDR3 length is 12 residues. With 4 bases removed from V and 5 bases from J, the gap between germline ends came to 8 bases. Here the CDR3 reads CASSSRGTEAFF. The CDR3 DNA reads as TGTGCCAGCAGCTCAAGGGGAACTGAAGCTTTCTTT. Filled out from reference TRBV13 and TRBJ1-1, the complete variable domain reads AAGVIQSPRHLIKEKRETATLKCYPIPRHDTVYWYQQGPGQDPQFLISFYEKMQSDKGSIPDRFSAQQFSDYHSELNMSSLELGDSALYFCASSSRGTEAFFGQGTRLTVV.

The chain joins TRBV6-4 to TRBJ1-1; tentatively, D is TRBD1 (5 bases). V dropped 8 bases and J dropped 5 bases, with 15 bases sitting between them. Per germline, CDR1 MRHNA and CDR2 SNTAGT. The CDR3 length is 13 residues. DNA for the CDR3: TGTGCCAGCCGTAGGAATTCAGGGACTGAAGCTTTCTTT. The encoded protein is CASRRNSGTEAFF.

The chain links TRBV2 to TRBJ2-3; the match to TRBD1 covers 10 bases. The CDR3 totals 12 residues. The trim removed 6 bases at V and 6 bases at J, leaving 0 bases unmatched. Germline CDR1 is SNHLY and CDR2 is FYNNEI. The CDR3 here is CASRDRGDTQYF. DNA for the CDR3: TGTGCCAGCAGGGACAGGGGGGATACGCAGTATTTT.

This chain uses TRBV27 with TRBJ1-1; D remains ambiguous. The germline V gene has CDR1 MNHEY and CDR2 SMNVEV (reference sequence). The CDR3 is made up of 11 amino acids. V lost 7 bases and J 2 bases, leaving 5 bases between the germline ends. The CDR3 DNA is TGTGCCAGCAAGCTTAACACTGAAGCTTTCTTT. This codes for CASKLNTEAFF.

The rearrangement links TRBV4-1 to TRBJ2-7; D is uncertain. Trimming took 4 bases from V and 0 from J, leaving 16 bases between them. The germline V gene encodes CDR1 MGHRA and CDR2 YSYEKL. The CDR3 covers 16 residues. CDR3 sequence reads: CASSLLVARSSYEQYF. The DNA for the CDR3 is TGCGCCAGCAGCCTGTTGGTGGCCAGATCCTCCTACGAGCAGTACTTC.

V and J are TRBV10-3 and TRBJ1-6, with D possibly TRBD1 on 6 matching bases. CDR3 length equals 17 residues. Trimming removed 0 bases from V and 6 bases from J, with 15 bases in between. The germline gives CDR1 ENHRY, CDR2 SYGVKD. CDR3 sequence (DNA): TGTGCCATCAGTGAGTCGAACAGGGCGATGTCTAATTCACCCCTCCACTTT. Residues: CAISESNRAMSNSPLHF.

This clone was recorded once. The rearrangement joins TRBV6-1 to TRBJ1-2; TRBD1 agrees at 7 bases. The CDR3 consists of 16 residues. Trimming took 3 bases from V and 6 from J; bases not matched to a gene: 13. Germline V gene lookup returns CDR1 MNHNS and CDR2 SASEGT. The CDR3 nucleotides are TGTGCCAGCAGTGACGACAGGGAAACTCGTAGGCATGGCTACACCTTC. Translating it yields CASSDDRETRRHGYTF.

This clone has a handful of counts. The gene calls are TRBV6-5 and TRBJ2-5; 7 bases match TRBD2. V dropped 5 bases and J dropped 7; count of bases not matched to a gene: 4. CDR3 length: 12 residues. Germline V gene lookup returns CDR1 MNHEY and CDR2 SVGAGI. CDR3 in amino acids: CASSPKRGTQYF. The CDR3 region has the DNA TGTGCCAGCAGTCCCAAGCGGGGGACCCAGTACTTC.

This clone was observed a handful of times. The CDR3 nucleotides read TGTGCCAGCAGCCTTCCGGGACAGTCTGATGAAAAACTGTTTTTT. It encodes CASSLPGQSDEKLFF. The chain links TRBV7-9 to TRBJ1-4, with 7 bases that match TRBD1. The CDR3 sequence is 15 residues long. In germline, CDR1 is SEHNR, CDR2 FQNEAQ (reference sequence). With 5 bases clipped from V and 6 bases from J, the junction kept 9 bases outside the gene matches.

The rearrangement links TRBV25-1 to TRBJ2-1; D is undetermined. With 0 bases removed from V and 10 bases from J, the gap between germline ends came to 7 bases. The CDR3 runs 12 residues. The germline gives CDR1 MGHDK, CDR2 SYGVNS. CDR3 sequence: CASSEYQREQFF. The CDR3 coding sequence is TGTGCCAGCAGTGAATATCAGAGGGAGCAGTTCTTC.

This rearrangement joins TRBV9 to TRBJ1-5, with D tentatively TRBD1 (5 bases). The V gene's germline CDR1 is SGDLS and CDR2 YYNGEE. The CDR3 runs 15 residues. The V end lost 3 bases, the J end lost 6 bases, and 16 bases lay between the germline ends. CDR3 coding DNA: TGTGCCAGCAGCGAAGGCAGGGCGACCGTTCAGCCCCAGCATTTT. This sequence encodes CASSEGRATVQPQHF.

The rearrangement links TRBV6-5 to TRBJ1-1; maybe TRBD1 (5 bases). The CDR3 is 14 residues long. The V gene lost 5 bases and the J gene lost 3 bases, with 13 bases spanning the gap. The germline V gene encodes CDR1 MNHEY and CDR2 SVGAGI. As DNA, the CDR3 is TGTGCCAGCAGTCAATCAGGGTGGTACACTGAAGCTTTCTTT. Translating it yields CASSQSGWYTEAFF.

This clone was counted a single time. The V and J genes are TRBV6-5 and TRBJ2-1; TRBD2 aligns across 13 bases. The trim removed 5 bases at V and 7 bases at J, leaving 5 bases unmatched. This CDR3 region has 15 residues. In germline, CDR1 is MNHEY, CDR2 SVGAGI. CDR3 sequence reads: CASSPTSGGVNEQFF. CDR3 nucleotides: TGTGCCAGCAGTCCTACTAGCGGGGGGGTAAATGAGCAGTTCTTC.

The genes are TRBV10-3 and TRBJ1-5; D call uncertain. The CDR3 contains 12 residues. Deletions cut 10 bases from V and 2 bases from J, with 9 bases between. CDR1 is ENHRY, CDR2 SYGVKD, per germline. The CDR3 DNA follows: TGTGCCACCGGGGATGGCAATCAGCCCCAGCATTTT. Its translation is CATGDGNQPQHF.

The rearrangement joins TRBV29-1 to TRBJ2-1, with a weak D call TRBD2 (5 bases). V was clipped by 8 bases and J by 0 bases, with 11 bases between them. This CDR3 is built from 13 residues. CDR1 is SQVTM and CDR2 is ANQGSEA in the germline V gene. The CDR3 reads CSPTRGSYNEQFF. In DNA, the CDR3 is TGCAGCCCCACCCGGGGCTCCTACAATGAGCAGTTCTTC.

V gene TRBV19 combines with J gene TRBJ2-3, with 7 bases that match TRBD1. The CDR3 spans 16 residues. J lost 0 bases, V lost 6 bases, and 9 bases had no gene match. Per the germline V gene, CDR1 is LNHDA and CDR2 is SQIVND (reference sequence). CDR3 DNA: TGTGCCAGTAGGACACAAGACAGGGTCAGCACAGATACGCAGTATTTT. This codes for CASRTQDRVSTDTQYF.

The V gene is TRBV6-1, the J gene TRBJ1-5; 7 positions agree with TRBD1. With 6 bases clipped from V and 2 bases from J, the junction kept 7 bases outside the gene matches. This CDR3 region has 15 residues. Germline loops: CDR1 MNHNS, CDR2 SASEGT. The CDR3 region has the DNA TGTGCCAGCAGAGCCCAGGGGGGCGGCAATCAGCCCCAGCATTTT. It specifies CASRAQGGGNQPQHF.

This clone was picked up one time. An end of the junction differs from the germline gene, which may be a read error. The gene calls are TRBV9 and TRBJ1-1; TRBD1 might be the D (5 bases). CDR1 SGDLS and CDR2 YYNGEE come from the germline V gene. This CDR3 spans 14 amino acids. CDR3 residues: CVSSPDPRVTEAFF. DNA for the CDR3: TGTGTCAGCAGCCCAGATCCCAGGGTCACTGAAGCTTTCTTT.

The CDR3 DNA sequence: TGTGCCAGCACCTCACTTGACACAAACTATGGCTACACCTTC. This codes for CASTSLDTNYGYTF. The chain joins TRBV7-9 to TRBJ1-2; the D is unclear. Looked up from germline, CDR1 is SEHNR and CDR2 is FQNEAQ (reference sequence). V lost 7 bases and J lost 2, with 14 bases in between. This CDR3 is built from 14 residues.